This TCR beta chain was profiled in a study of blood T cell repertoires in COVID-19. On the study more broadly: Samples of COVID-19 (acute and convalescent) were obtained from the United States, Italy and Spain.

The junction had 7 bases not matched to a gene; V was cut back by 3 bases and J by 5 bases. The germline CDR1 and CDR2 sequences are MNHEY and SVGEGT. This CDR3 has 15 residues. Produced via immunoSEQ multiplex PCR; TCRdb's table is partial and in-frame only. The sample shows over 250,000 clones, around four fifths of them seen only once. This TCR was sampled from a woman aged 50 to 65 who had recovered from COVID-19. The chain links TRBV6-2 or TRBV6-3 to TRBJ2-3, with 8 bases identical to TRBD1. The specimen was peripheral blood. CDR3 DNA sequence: TGTGCCAGCAGTTATTACCAGGGGGCAGGAGATACGCAGTATTTT. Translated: CASSYYQGAGDTQYF.